These 18 T cell receptor beta chains share one sample of origin, sequenced in a study of T cells after yellow fever vaccination. TCRdb reanalysed the 5' RACE reads using MiXCR and keeps one entry per CDR3 protein. The data contain hundreds of thousands of distinct CDR3 sequences, 10% to 15% of them singletons. This sample comprised PBMCs, obtained on the day of the yellow fever booster vaccination. The receptors stem from a man younger than 45 who received the YFV17D yellow fever vaccine.

The chain combines TRBV6-1 with TRBJ2-5; the match to TRBD1 covers 9 bases. From germline, CDR1 is MNHNS and CDR2 SASEGT. Unmatched junction bases numbered 10, after V lost 6 bases and J lost 2 bases. This CDR3 region has 16 residues. As DNA, the CDR3 is TGTGCCAGCAGGATGGGACAGGGAGTTTGGCAAGAGACCCAGTACTTC. Protein product: CASRMGQGVWQETQYF.

A few counts support this clonotype. CDR3 in amino acids: CASSSGTRTNEQFF. CDR3 bases: TGTGCCAGCAGCTCCGGGACTAGAACGAATGAGCAGTTCTTC. The chain carries TRBV5-6 and TRBJ2-1, with 8 bases fitting TRBD2. This CDR3 comprises 14 residues. The junction had 6 bases not matched to a gene; V was cut back by 3 bases and J by 7 bases. Germline CDR1 is SGHDT and CDR2 is YYEEEE.

V is TRBV5-1 and J is TRBJ2-2, with a weak D call TRBD1 (5 bases). Germline-derived CDR1 and CDR2 are SGHRS and YFSETQ. The CDR3 runs 15 residues. V was clipped by 4 bases and J by 1 base, with 11 bases between them. In DNA form, the CDR3 reads TGCGCCAGCAGCCTAGGGGCCCTGAACACCGGGGAGCTGTTTTTT. The encoded protein is CASSLGALNTGELFF.

In this sample, this clonotype turned up a few times. V is TRBV5-1 and J is TRBJ2-2; 14 positions agree with TRBD2. Per the germline V gene, CDR1 is SGHRS and CDR2 is YFSETQ. J gave up 1 base and V 4 bases, and 15 bases lay outside the gene matches. This CDR3 contains 21 residues. This CDR3 reads CASSRTLGLAGESLNTGELFF. The CDR3 DNA reads TGCGCCAGCAGCCGTACCTTGGGACTAGCGGGAGAGTCCCTGAACACCGGGGAGCTGTTTTTT.

The CDR3 DNA follows: TGTGCCGGGGGATATGAGACCCAGTACTTC. Encoded protein: CAGGYETQYF. The rearrangement uses TRBV6-2 or TRBV6-3 and TRBJ2-5, with D perhaps given as TRBD1 or TRBD2 (5 bases each). Between the trimmed V and J ends, which lost 11 bases and 5 bases, there was a span of 9 bases. The germline V gene has CDR1 MNHEY and CDR2 SVGEGT. The CDR3 loop spans 10 amino acids.

This clonotype came up a few times. The rearrangement uses TRBV28 and TRBJ2-3; the match to TRBD1 covers 7 bases. V dropped 4 bases and J dropped 2; count of bases not matched to a gene: 6. Germline V gene data show CDR1 as MDHEN and CDR2 as SYDVKM. The CDR3 is 15 amino acids. The chain's CDR3 is CASSSPGQNTDTQYF. The CDR3 DNA reads TGTGCCAGCAGTTCCCCGGGACAGAACACAGATACGCAGTATTTT. The full variable domain, completed using reference TRBV28 and TRBJ2-3, is DVKVTQSSRYLVKRTGEKVFLECVQDMDHENMFWYRQDPGLGLRLIYFSYDVKMKEKGDIPEGYSVSREKKERFSLILESASTNQTSMYLCASSSPGQNTDTQYFGPGTRLTVL.

The V gene is TRBV2, the J gene TRBJ2-5, with D unresolved. The CDR3 consists of 14 residues. Germline V gene lookup returns CDR1 SNHLY and CDR2 FYNNEI. V lost 6 bases and J lost 5, with 16 bases in between. The CDR3: CASRVRGRVETQYF. CDR3 DNA sequence: TGTGCCAGCAGAGTTCGAGGCCGCGTGGAGACCCAGTACTTC. The whole variable domain, filled in from reference TRBV2 and TRBJ2-5, reads EPEVTQTPSHQVTQMGQEVILRCVPISNHLYFYWYRQILGQKVEFLVSFYNNEISEKSEIFDDQFSVERPDGSNFTLKIRSTKLEDSAMYFCASRVRGRVETQYFGPGTRLLVL.

This sequence joins TRBV7-3 and TRBJ2-7, with D tentatively TRBD1 (5 bases). Germline CDR1 SGHTA, CDR2 FQGTGA. The CDR3 contains 13 residues. Trimming took 3 bases from V and 5 from J, leaving 11 bases between them. The CDR3, as DNA: TGTGCCAGCAGCTTTACAGGCTCGGACGAGCAGTACTTC. Residues: CASSFTGSDEQYF.

There are a few counts of this clonotype. The chain recombines TRBV5-1 with TRBJ2-4; 8 positions agree with TRBD1. In germline, CDR1 is SGHRS, CDR2 YFSETQ. Trimming at V came to 0 bases and at J to 2 bases, leaving 13 bases not matched to a gene. The CDR3 totals 19 residues. CDR3 nucleotides: TGCGCCAGCAGCTTGGATAGGCAGGGGGCGCAGTATTCCAAAAACATTCAGTACTTC. Residues: CASSLDRQGAQYSKNIQYF.

This chain joins TRBV2 and TRBJ2-3; D possibly uses TRBD1 or TRBD2 (6 bases each). V was shortened by 7 bases and J by 4 bases, with 18 bases between the two germline ends. The CDR3 consists of 15 residues. CDR1 and CDR2 (germline): SNHLY, FYNNEI. CDR3: CASTLVEGGADTQYF. The CDR3 DNA reads as TGTGCCAGCACTCTGGTTGAGGGGGGTGCAGATACGCAGTATTTT.

Ten or more counts support this clonotype. V usage is TRBV7-2 and J usage is TRBJ1-1, with D possibly being TRBD1 (6 bases). Looked up from germline, CDR1 is SGHTA and CDR2 is FQGNSA. V lost 1 base to trimming and J lost 1 base, with 7 bases between them. The CDR3 extends over 14 amino acids. CDR3 nucleotides: TGTGCCAGCAGCTTAGGACAGGAGAACACTGAAGCTTTCTTT. Its translation: CASSLGQENTEAFF.

The table lists this clonotype with a few counts. This chain joins TRBV7-2 and TRBJ2-7; 8 positions agree with TRBD1. Germline V gene data show CDR1 as SGHTA and CDR2 as FQGNSA. The CDR3 spans 14 residues. The ends lost 5 bases at V and 1 base at J; junction bases unmatched: 4. The CDR3 DNA reads TGTGCCAGCAGCCGGGACAGGTTTTCCTACGAGCAGTACTTC. As protein: CASSRDRFSYEQYF.

The CDR3 loop reads CASSQYSYTGELFF. CDR3 nucleotide sequence: TGTGCCAGCAGCCAGTACTCCTACACCGGGGAGCTGTTTTTT. The gene calls are TRBV3-1 and TRBJ2-2; D not certain. The V end was cut by 3 bases, the J end by 3 bases, with 8 bases between. The germline gives CDR1 LGHDT, CDR2 YNNKEL (reference sequence). This CDR3 contains 14 residues.

The chain has TRBV3-1 and TRBJ1-2; unclear D gene. Germline V CDR1 and CDR2: LGHDT, YNNKEL (reference sequence). The CDR3 has 12 residues. Trimming took 1 base from V and 5 from J, leaving 5 bases between them. In DNA form, the CDR3 reads TGTGCCAGCAGCCAAGCGGATTATGGCTACACCTTC. Its protein is CASSQADYGYTF.

J is TRBJ2-5 and V is TRBV4-3; D gene unclear. The CDR3 spans 14 residues. Germline CDR1 LGHNA, CDR2 YSLEER. Deletions cut 0 bases from V and 1 base from J, with 6 bases between. CDR3 nucleotides: TGCGCCAGCAGCCAAGACTGGGGCCAAGAGACCCAGTACTTC. It encodes CASSQDWGQETQYF.

This clonotype has more than one count but fewer than ten. The chain is built from TRBV6-5 and TRBJ1-2, with TRBD1 matching 9 bases. Germline CDR1 is MNHEY and CDR2 is SVGAGI. This CDR3 region has 14 residues. J lost 7 bases, V lost 4 bases, and 7 bases had no gene match. CDR3 loop: CASSSPGQGLGYTF. The DNA for the CDR3 is TGTGCCAGCAGTTCCCCCGGACAGGGGCTTGGCTACACCTTC.

This chain connects TRBV6-5 to TRBJ1-6, with 7 bases that match TRBD1. CDR3 length: 14 amino acids. The germline V gene encodes CDR1 MNHEY and CDR2 SVGAGI. V gave up 7 bases and J gave up 9 bases; unmatched junction bases: 9. The CDR3 DNA follows: TGTGCCAGCATTAGGACAGGTTCGGGTTCACCCCTCCACTTT. Amino acid sequence: CASIRTGSGSPLHF.

CDR3 in amino acids: CASSADFGADTQYF. CDR3 bases: TGTGCCAGCAGCGCCGATTTTGGTGCAGATACGCAGTATTTT. The chain couples TRBV7-3 to TRBJ2-3; D unclear. CDR1 SGHTA and CDR2 FQGTGA come from the germline V gene. The CDR3 totals 14 residues. Trimming left V 5 bases short and J 4 bases short, with 13 bases between.